A single sample is the source of the 9 T cell receptor beta chains below, sequenced in a study of low-dose radiotherapy and immunotherapy resistance in tumors. Indicated time point: after trial treatment. The sample's treatment: LDRT plus nivolumab, ipilimumab, low-dose cyclophosphamide and aspirin (RACIN trial). Both TCRalpha and TCRbeta chains were reverse transcribed with V-gene-specific primers. TCRs were amplified for approximately 21 PCR cycles with a constant-region primer and V-primer adapter. Using its own MiXCR run on the reads, TCRdb lists one record per CDR3 protein. The sample comprises around 100,000 distinct CDR3 sequences, more than 20% of which are singletons, and roughly 13% rests with the top ten. The sample consisted of PBMCs, taken after low-dose radiotherapy plus immunotherapy. These receptors all come from a female donor with ovarian cancer.

This clonotype was observed many times. For the CDR3, the DNA is TGTGCCAGCAGTGAAACTAGCGGGAACGAAAACATTCAGTACTTC. As protein: CASSETSGNENIQYF. The V call is TRBV6-2 or TRBV6-3, the J call TRBJ2-4; TRBD2 aligns across 10 bases. This CDR3 contains 15 residues. Germline CDR1 and CDR2: MNHEY and SVGEGT. V shed 5 bases, J shed 5 bases, and the junction held 6 bases outside the gene matches.

This clonotype has at least ten counts. The chain uses TRBV6-2 or TRBV6-3 and TRBJ1-2; D is ambiguous. Between the trimmed V and J ends, which lost 3 bases and 2 bases, there was a span of 7 bases. The CDR3 is made up of 13 amino acids. CDR1 MNHEY and CDR2 SVGEGT come from the germline V gene. Here the CDR3 reads CASSYWQNYGYTF. The CDR3 DNA sequence: TGTGCCAGCAGTTATTGGCAGAACTATGGCTACACCTTC.

This clonotype appeared many times. This chain links TRBV9 with TRBJ2-2, with TRBD1 matching 8 bases. This CDR3 has 17 residues. Germline values: CDR1 SGDLS, CDR2 YYNGEE. Trimming took 2 bases from V and 1 from J; bases not matched to a gene: 7. CDR3 loop: CASSVETGGRNTGELFF. Here the CDR3 DNA reads TGTGCCAGCAGCGTGGAAACAGGGGGAAGGAACACCGGGGAGCTGTTTTTT.

With regard to this clonotype: A far bigger clonotype differs at one base, so this is likely a read error. The chain couples TRBV5-1 to TRBJ2-7; TRBD2 aligns across 10 bases. Germline V gives CDR1 SGHRS, CDR2 YFSETQ. The CDR3 totals 16 residues. V trimming: 4 bases; J trimming: 7 bases; junction bases outside the gene matches: 14. CDR3 sequence (DNA): TGCGCCAGCAGCCGCGCTAGCGGGGGCCTCGGGGATGAGCAGTACTTC. This encodes CASSRASGGLGDEQYF. Variable domain in full (rest from reference TRBV5-1 and TRBJ2-7): KAGVTQTPRYLIKTRGQQVTLSCSPISGHRSVSWYQQTPGQGLQFLFEYFSETQRNKGNFPGRFSGRQFSNSRSEMNVSTLELGDSALYLCASSRASGGLGDEQYFGPGTRLTVT.

There are many counts of this clonotype. The chain couples TRBV5-6 to TRBJ1-5; D not resolved. The CDR3 loop spans 17 amino acids. Per the germline V gene, CDR1 is SGHDT and CDR2 is YYEEEE. V was pared by 0 bases and J by 2 bases, with 15 bases between. The CDR3 protein is CASSLVPPFAGNQPQHF. CDR3 bases: TGTGCCAGCAGCTTGGTGCCCCCGTTCGCGGGCAATCAGCCCCAGCATTTT.

This clonotype came up many times. This chain joins TRBV6-2 or TRBV6-3 and TRBJ1-1; 7 bases align to TRBD1. From germline, CDR1 is MNHEY and CDR2 SVGEGT. The V gene end was trimmed by 4 bases and the J gene end by 12 bases; junction bases not matched to a gene: 5. The CDR3 contains 11 residues. CDR3 sequence (DNA): TGTGCCAGCAGTTTCGACAGGGAAACTTTCTTT. Amino acids: CASSFDRETFF.

The sample holds many counts of this clonotype. This sequence joins TRBV4-1 and TRBJ2-7, with 12 bases aligning to TRBD1. Germline V gene lookup returns CDR1 MGHRA and CDR2 YSYEKL. V lost 3 bases, J lost 4 bases, and 13 bases stayed unmatched. CDR3 length: 18 amino acids. The CDR3 bases are TGCGCCAGCAGCCAGCCCTCGGCTCCGGGACAGGGGGCTTACGAGCAGTACTTC. Protein: CASSQPSAPGQGAYEQYF.

At least ten counts were recorded for this clonotype. The rearrangement uses TRBV6-2 or TRBV6-3 and TRBJ1-2; 8 positions match TRBD1. This CDR3 region has 15 residues. Germline lookup yields CDR1 MNHEY and CDR2 SVGEGT. V lost 5 bases and J lost 6; bases outside the gene matches: 11. CDR3: CASSESDRVGDGYTF. In DNA, the CDR3 is TGTGCCAGCAGTGAATCGGACAGGGTGGGCGATGGCTACACCTTC.

This clonotype was observed many times. The CDR3 is CASSSGPLRTEAFF. The CDR3 coding sequence is TGTGCCAGCAGTTCAGGACCCTTGCGGACTGAAGCTTTCTTT. This chain uses TRBV28 with TRBJ1-1; D ambiguous. V was pared by 4 bases and J by 5 bases, with 14 bases between. Germline CDR1 MDHEN, CDR2 SYDVKM. CDR3 length: 14 amino acids.